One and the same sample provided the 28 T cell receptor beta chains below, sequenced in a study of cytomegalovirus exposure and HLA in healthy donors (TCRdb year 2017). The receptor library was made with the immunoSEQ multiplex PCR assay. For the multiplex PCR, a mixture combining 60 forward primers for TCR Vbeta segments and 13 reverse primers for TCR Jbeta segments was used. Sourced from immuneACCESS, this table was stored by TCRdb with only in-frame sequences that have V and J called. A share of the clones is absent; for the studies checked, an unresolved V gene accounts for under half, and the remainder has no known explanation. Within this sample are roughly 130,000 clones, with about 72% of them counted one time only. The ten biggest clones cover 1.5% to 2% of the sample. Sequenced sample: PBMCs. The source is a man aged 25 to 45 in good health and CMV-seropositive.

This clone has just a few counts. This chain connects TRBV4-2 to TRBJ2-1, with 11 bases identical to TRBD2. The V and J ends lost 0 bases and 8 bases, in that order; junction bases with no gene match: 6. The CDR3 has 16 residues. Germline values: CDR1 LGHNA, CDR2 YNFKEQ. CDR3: CASSQEVAGGPDEQFF. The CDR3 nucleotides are TGTGCCAGCAGCCAAGAGGTAGCGGGAGGGCCCGATGAGCAGTTCTTC.

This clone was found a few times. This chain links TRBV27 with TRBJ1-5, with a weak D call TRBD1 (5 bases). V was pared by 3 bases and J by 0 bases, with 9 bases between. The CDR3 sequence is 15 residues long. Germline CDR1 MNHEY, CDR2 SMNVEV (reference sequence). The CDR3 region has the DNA TGTGCCAGCAGTTTGGTGGGGCCTAGCAATCAGCCCCAGCATTTT. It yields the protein CASSLVGPSNQPQHF.

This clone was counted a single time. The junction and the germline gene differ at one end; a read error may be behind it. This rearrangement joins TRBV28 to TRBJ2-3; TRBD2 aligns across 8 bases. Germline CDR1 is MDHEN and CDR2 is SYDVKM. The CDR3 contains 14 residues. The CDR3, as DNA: TGTGCCAGCAGTTTTTTCGCGGGAGGCCGTCCAGAAATCTTT. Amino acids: CASSFFAGGRPEIF.

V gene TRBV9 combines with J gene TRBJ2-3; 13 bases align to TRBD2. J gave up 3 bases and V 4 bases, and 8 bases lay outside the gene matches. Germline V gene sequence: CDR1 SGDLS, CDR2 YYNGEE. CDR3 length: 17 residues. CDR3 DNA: TGTGCCAGCAGCCCGGGACTAGCGGGATCTGGGACAGATACGCAGTATTTT. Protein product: CASSPGLAGSGTDTQYF.

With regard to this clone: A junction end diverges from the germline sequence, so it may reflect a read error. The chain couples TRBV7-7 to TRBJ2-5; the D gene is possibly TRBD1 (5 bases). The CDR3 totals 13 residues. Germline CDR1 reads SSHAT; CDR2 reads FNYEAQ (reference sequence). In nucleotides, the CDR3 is TGTGCTAGCAGCTTAGATCAGGGAGAGACCCAGTACTTC. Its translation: CASSLDQGETQYF.

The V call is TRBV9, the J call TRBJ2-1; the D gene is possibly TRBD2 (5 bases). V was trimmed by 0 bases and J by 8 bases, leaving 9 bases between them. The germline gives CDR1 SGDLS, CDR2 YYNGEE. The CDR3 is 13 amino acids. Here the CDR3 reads CASSVAGNHEQFF. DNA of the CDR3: TGTGCCAGCAGCGTAGCGGGGAACCATGAGCAGTTCTTC.

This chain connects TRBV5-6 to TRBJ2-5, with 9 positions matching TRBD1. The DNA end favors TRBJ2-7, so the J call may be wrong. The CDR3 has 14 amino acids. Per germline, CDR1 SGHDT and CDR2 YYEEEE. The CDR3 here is CASSLGDRAHEQYF. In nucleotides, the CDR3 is TGTGCCAGCAGCTTGGGGGACAGGGCACACGAGCAGTACTTC.

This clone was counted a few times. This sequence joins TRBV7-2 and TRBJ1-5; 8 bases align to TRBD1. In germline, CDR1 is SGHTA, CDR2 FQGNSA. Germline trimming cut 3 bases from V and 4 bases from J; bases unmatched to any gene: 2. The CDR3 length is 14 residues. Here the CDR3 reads CASSFGTGNQPQHF. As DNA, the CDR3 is TGTGCCAGCAGCTTTGGGACAGGTAATCAGCCCCAGCATTTT.

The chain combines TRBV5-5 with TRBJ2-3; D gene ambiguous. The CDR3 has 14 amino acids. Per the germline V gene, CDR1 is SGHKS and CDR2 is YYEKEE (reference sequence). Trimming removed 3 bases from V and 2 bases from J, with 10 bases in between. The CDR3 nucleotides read TGTGCCAGCAGCTATGACACCAACACAGATACGCAGTATTTT. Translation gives CASSYDTNTDTQYF.

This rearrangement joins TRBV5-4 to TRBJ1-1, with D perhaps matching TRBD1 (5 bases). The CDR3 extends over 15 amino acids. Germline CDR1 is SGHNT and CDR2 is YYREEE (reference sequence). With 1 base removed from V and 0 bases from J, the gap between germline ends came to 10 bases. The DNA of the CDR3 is TGTGCCAGCAGCTTGTTGGGCAGGGTGAACACTGAAGCTTTCTTT. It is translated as CASSLLGRVNTEAFF.

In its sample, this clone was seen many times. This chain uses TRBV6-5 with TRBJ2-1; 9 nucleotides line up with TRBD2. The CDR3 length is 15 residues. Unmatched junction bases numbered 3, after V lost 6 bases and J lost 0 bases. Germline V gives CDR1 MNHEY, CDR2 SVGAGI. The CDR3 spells CASSPSGDSYNEQFF. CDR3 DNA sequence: TGTGCCAGCAGCCCTAGCGGGGACTCCTACAATGAGCAGTTCTTC.

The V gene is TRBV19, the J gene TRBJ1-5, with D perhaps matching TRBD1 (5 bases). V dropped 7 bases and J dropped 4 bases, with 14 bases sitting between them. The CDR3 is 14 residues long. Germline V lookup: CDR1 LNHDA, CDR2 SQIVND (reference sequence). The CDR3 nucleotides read TGTGCCAGTACCACGTGGGACTTTAATCAGCCCCAGCATTTT. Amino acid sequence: CASTTWDFNQPQHF. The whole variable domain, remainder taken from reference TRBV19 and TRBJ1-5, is DGGITQSPKYLFRKEGQNVTLSCEQNLNHDAMYWYRQDPGQGLRLIYYSQIVNDFQKGDIAEGYSVSREKKESFPLTVTSAQKNPTAFYLCASTTWDFNQPQHFGDGTRLSIL.

Here the CDR3 DNA reads TGTGCCAGTAGTGCAGGGCTTCCCTCTGGGGCCAACGTCCTGACTTTC. It encodes CASSAGLPSGANVLTF. The V gene is TRBV19, the J gene TRBJ2-6; possible D gene TRBD1, 5 bases. CDR1 is LNHDA and CDR2 is SQIVND in the germline V gene (reference sequence). V was pared by 5 bases and J by 0 bases, with 11 bases between. This CDR3 has 16 amino acids.

The CDR3 DNA follows: TGTGCCAGCAGCCCGAGGACACGTCAATCCTACGAGCAGTACTTC. Translated, it gives CASSPRTRQSYEQYF. The J gene is TRBJ2-7, the V gene TRBV7-8; D may be TRBD1 (5 bases). The CDR3 has 15 residues. Looked up from germline, CDR1 is SGHVS and CDR2 is FQNEAQ. Trimming stripped 5 bases from V and 1 base from J, with 15 bases between.

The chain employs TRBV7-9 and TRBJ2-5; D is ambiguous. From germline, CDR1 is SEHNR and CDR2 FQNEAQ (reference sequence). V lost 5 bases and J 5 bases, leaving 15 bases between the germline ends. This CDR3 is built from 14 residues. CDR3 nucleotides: TGTGCCAGCAGCCCTCCCAGGTTGTGGGAGACCCAGTACTTC. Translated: CASSPPRLWETQYF.

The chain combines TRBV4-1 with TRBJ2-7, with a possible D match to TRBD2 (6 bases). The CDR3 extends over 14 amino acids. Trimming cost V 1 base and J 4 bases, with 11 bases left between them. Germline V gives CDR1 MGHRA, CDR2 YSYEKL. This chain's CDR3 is CASSQGLVEYEQYF. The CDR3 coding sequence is TGCGCCAGCAGCCAAGGACTAGTAGAGTACGAGCAGTACTTC.

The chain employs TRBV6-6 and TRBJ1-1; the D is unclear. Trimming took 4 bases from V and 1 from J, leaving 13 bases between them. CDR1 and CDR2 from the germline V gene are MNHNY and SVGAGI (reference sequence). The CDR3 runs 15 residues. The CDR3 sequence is CASSSGFQENTEAFF. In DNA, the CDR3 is TGTGCCAGCAGTTCCGGTTTTCAGGAGAACACTGAAGCTTTCTTT.

CDR3 residues: CAISEFRGSSWDTEAFF. The DNA of the CDR3 is TGTGCCATCAGTGAGTTCAGGGGGAGTAGTTGGGACACTGAAGCTTTCTTT. The chain is built from TRBV10-3 and TRBJ1-1; the match to TRBD1 covers 7 bases. The trim removed 1 base at V and 3 bases at J, leaving 11 bases unmatched. The CDR3 extends over 17 amino acids. The germline gives CDR1 ENHRY, CDR2 SYGVKD.

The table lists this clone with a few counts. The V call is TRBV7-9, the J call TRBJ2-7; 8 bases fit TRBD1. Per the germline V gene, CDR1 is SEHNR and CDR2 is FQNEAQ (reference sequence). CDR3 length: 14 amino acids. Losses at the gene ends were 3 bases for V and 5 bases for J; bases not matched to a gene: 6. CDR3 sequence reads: CASSFTGGRDEQYF. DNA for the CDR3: TGTGCCAGCAGCTTTACAGGGGGTAGAGACGAGCAGTACTTC.

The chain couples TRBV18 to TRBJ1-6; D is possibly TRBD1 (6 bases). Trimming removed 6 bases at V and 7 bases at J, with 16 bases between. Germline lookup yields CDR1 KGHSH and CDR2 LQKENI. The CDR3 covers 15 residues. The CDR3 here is CASSTQQGANSPLHF. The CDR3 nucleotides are TGTGCCAGCTCTACCCAACAGGGAGCAAATTCACCCCTCCACTTT.

The DNA for the CDR3 is TGTGCTAGTGGTTCAGCGGCGTCCCGAACGCAGTATTTT. Translation: CASGSAASRTQYF. The chain employs TRBV12-5 and TRBJ2-3; D might be TRBD2 (5 bases). Germline CDR1 LGHNT, CDR2 FRNRAP. V was shortened by 4 bases and J by 9 bases, with 14 bases between the two germline ends. CDR3 size: 13 residues.

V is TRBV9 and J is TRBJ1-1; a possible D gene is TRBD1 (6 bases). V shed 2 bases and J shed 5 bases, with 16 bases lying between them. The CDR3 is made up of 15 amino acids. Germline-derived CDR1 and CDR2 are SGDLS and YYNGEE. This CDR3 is CASSVGRGIITEAFF. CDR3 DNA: TGTGCCAGCAGCGTCGGAAGGGGGATTATAACTGAAGCTTTCTTT.

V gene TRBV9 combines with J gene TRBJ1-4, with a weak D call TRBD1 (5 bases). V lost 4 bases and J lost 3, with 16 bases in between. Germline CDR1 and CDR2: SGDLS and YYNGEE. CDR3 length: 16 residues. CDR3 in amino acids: CASSPRGSGSNEKLFF. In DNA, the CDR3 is TGTGCCAGCAGCCCAAGGGGATCCGGGTCTAATGAAAAACTGTTTTTT.

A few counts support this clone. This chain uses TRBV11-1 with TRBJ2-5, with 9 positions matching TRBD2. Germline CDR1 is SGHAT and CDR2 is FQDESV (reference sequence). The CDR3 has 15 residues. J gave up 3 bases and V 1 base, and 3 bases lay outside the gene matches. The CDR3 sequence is CASSLGTSAEETQYF. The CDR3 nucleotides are TGTGCCAGCAGCTTAGGGACTAGCGCGGAAGAGACCCAGTACTTC.

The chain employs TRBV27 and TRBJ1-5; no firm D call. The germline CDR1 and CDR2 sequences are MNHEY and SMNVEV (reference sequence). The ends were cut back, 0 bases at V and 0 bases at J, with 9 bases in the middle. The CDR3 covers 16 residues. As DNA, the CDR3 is TGTGCCAGCAGTTTATCGCCGGGTTATAGCAATCAGCCCCAGCATTTT. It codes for CASSLSPGYSNQPQHF.

CDR3 region: CASSPALGSPGLAGWETQYF. In DNA form, the CDR3 reads TGTGCCAGCTCACCCGCTCTGGGCAGCCCGGGACTAGCGGGTTGGGAGACCCAGTACTTC. This chain joins TRBV18 and TRBJ2-5, with 12 bases that match TRBD2. Germline-derived CDR1 and CDR2 are KGHSH and LQKENI. Trimming at V came to 3 bases and at J to 5 bases, leaving 19 bases not matched to a gene. CDR3 size: 20 residues.

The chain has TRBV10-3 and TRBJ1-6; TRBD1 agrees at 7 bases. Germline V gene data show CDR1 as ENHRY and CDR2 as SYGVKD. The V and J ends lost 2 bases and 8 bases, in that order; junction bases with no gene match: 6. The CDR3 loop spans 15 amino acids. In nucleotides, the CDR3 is TGTGCCATCAGTGAGAAGGGGGCGCAGTATTCACCCCTCCACTTT. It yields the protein CAISEKGAQYSPLHF.

The CDR3 bases are TGTGCCAGCAGCCTAGCGGGAGGACAAAACGAAGAGACCCAGTACTTC. It encodes CASSLAGGQNEETQYF. The genes are TRBV28 and TRBJ2-5, with 11 bases fitting TRBD2. With V trimmed by 6 bases and J by 3 bases, 9 bases remained unmatched. The CDR3 runs 16 residues. CDR1 is MDHEN and CDR2 is SYDVKM in the germline V gene.